This record concerns one T cell receptor beta chain sequence. Its antigen is undetermined. These data originate in a study of siplizumab effects on memory and regulatory T cells. Study outcomes and limitations: Apparently key alloresponse contributors, naive T cells also seemed more diverse than memory cells. Siplizumab significantly reduced alloreactive sequences traceable to unstimulated CD4+ memory cells.

CDR1 and CDR2 from the germline V gene are SGHAT and FQNNGV. The J segment lost 2 bases and the V segment lost 0 bases, leaving 6 bases of the junction unmatched. This CDR3 spans 17 amino acids. Roughly 100,000 TCR templates were assayed per sample. Generated by immunoSEQ multiplex PCR, the TCRdb table keeps only in-frame clones and is missing some. The sample includes just over 60,000 clones, around three quarters of them seen just once. The TCR was taken from a human donor in good health. Sequencing was done on a sample of memory CD4+ T cells sorted from blood. The chain carries TRBV11-2 and TRBJ2-5, with 10 bases matching TRBD2. The CDR3 reads CASSLDFGSGGQETQYF. The CDR3 region has the DNA TGTGCCAGCAGCTTAGATTTTGGTAGCGGGGGGCAAGAGACCCAGTACTTC.